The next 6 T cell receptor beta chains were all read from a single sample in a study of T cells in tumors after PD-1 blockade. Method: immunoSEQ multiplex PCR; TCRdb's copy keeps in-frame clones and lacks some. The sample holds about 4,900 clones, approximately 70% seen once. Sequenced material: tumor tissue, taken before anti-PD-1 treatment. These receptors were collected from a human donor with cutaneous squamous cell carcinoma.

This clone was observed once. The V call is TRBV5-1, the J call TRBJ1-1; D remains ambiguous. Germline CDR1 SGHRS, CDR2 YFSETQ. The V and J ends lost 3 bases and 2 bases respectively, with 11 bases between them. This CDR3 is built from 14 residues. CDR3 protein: CASSYGPGNTEAFF. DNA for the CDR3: TGCGCCAGCAGCTACGGGCCAGGCAACACTGAAGCTTTCTTT.

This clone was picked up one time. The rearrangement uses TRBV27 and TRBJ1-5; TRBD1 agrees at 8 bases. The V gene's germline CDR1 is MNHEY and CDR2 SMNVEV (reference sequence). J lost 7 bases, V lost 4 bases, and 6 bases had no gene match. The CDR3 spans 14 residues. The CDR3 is CASSSQGGRQPQHF. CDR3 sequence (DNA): TGTGCCAGCAGTTCACAGGGGGGGCGACAGCCCCAGCATTTT.

CDR3 loop: CASSLGPGYGYTF. The CDR3 DNA reads TGTGCCAGCAGCTTAGGTCCGGGCTATGGCTACACCTTC. The chain couples TRBV7-9 to TRBJ1-2; D not resolved. This CDR3 has 13 residues. CDR1 is SEHNR, CDR2 FQNEAQ, per germline (reference sequence). Trimming removed 1 base at V and 4 bases at J, with 7 bases between. The whole variable domain, remainder taken from reference TRBV7-9 and TRBJ1-2, is DTGVSQNPRHKITKRGQNVTFRCDPISEHNRLYWYRQTLGQGPEFLTYFQNEAQLEKSRLLSDRFSAERPKGSFSTLEIQRTEQGDSAMYLCASSLGPGYGYTFGSGTRLTVV.

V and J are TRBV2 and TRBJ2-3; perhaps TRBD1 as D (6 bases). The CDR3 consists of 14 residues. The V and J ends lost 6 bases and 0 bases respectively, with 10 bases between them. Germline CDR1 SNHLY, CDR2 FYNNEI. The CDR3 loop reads CASRGAISTDTQYF. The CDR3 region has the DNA TGTGCCAGCAGGGGGGCCATAAGCACAGATACGCAGTATTTT.

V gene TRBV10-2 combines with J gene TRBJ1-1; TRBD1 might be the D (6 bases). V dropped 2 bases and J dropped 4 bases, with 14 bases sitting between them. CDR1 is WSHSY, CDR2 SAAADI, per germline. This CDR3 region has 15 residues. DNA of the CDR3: TGCGCCAGCAGTGAGGGGACAACGGGGCGCACTGAAGCTTTCTTT. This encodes CASSEGTTGRTEAFF.

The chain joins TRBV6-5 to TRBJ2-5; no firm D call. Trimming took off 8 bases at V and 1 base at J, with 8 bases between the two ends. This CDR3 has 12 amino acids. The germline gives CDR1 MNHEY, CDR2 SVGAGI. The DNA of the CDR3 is TGTGCCAGCTCCCTCACCCAAGAGACCCAGTACTTC. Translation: CASSLTQETQYF.